A selection of T cell receptor beta chains follows, all from one sample in a study of OX40 agonist ivuxolimab in advanced cancers. Libraries were prepared by immunoSEQ multiplex PCR; TCRdb keeps only in-frame clonotypes and omits some of them. The data hold around 75,000 clones, with approximately 86% observed a single time. The sequences come from CD4+ or CD8+ T cells sorted from blood, collected in a trial of the OX40 agonist ivuxolimab. The receptors stem from an adult with an advanced solid tumor such as melanoma, head and neck, liver or kidney cancer. Both conserved end residues are part of each CDR3. A D gene is named only where the DNA matches it firmly. Clone sizes are given selectively: once, few, many, or a class where the clone is expanded.

size: -; J: TRBJ2-2; D: TRBD2; V: TRBV30; CDR3: CAWSDELAGVTGELFF; DNA: TGTGCCTGGAGTGATGAACTAGCGGGGGTCACCGGGGAGCTGTTTTTT
size: -; J: TRBJ2-1; D: -; V: TRBV7-2; CDR3: CASSRAGKTYNEQFF; DNA: TGTGCCAGCAGCCGGGCCGGTAAGACCTACAATGAGCAGTTCTTC
size: -; J: TRBJ2-3; D: -; V: TRBV11-3; CDR3: CASSLDPMADTQYF; DNA: TGTGCCAGCAGCTTAGACCCTATGGCAGATACGCAGTATTTT
size: -; J: TRBJ2-1; D: TRBD2; V: TRBV11-1; CDR3: CASSPGLDAREQFF; DNA: TGTGCCAGCAGCCCCGGACTAGACGCGCGTGAGCAGTTCTTC
size: few; J: TRBJ1-2; D: -; V: TRBV27; CDR3: CASSFMPNYGYTF; DNA: TGTGCCAGCAGTTTTATGCCTAACTATGGCTACACCTTC
size: few; J: TRBJ1-5; D: -; V: TRBV28; CDR3: CASSLTGMQPQHF; DNA: TGTGCCAGCAGTTTAACAGGGATGCAGCCCCAGCATTTT
size: -; J: TRBJ2-1; D: -; V: TRBV18; CDR3: CASSPQGRDEQFF; DNA: TGTGCCAGCTCACCTCAGGGGAGGGATGAGCAGTTCTTC
size: -; J: TRBJ2-1; D: -; V: TRBV20-1; CDR3: CSASPHPEQFF; DNA: TGCAGTGCTAGCCCCCACCCCGAGCAGTTCTTC
size: -; J: TRBJ1-5; D: -; V: TRBV15; CDR3: CATSRELYRANQPQHF; DNA: TGTGCCACCAGCAGAGAATTGTACAGGGCCAATCAGCCCCAGCATTTT
size: -; J: TRBJ1-1; D: -; V: TRBV18; CDR3: CASSPPGSAQGAEAFF; DNA: TGTGCCAGCTCACCACCGGGATCCGCGCAAGGCGCTGAAGCTTTCTTT
size: -; J: TRBJ2-1; D: TRBD2; V: TRBV4-1; CDR3: CASSQDQGTSFPDEQFF; DNA: TGCGCCAGCAGCCAAGATCAGGGGACTAGCTTCCCCGATGAGCAGTTCTTC
size: -; J: TRBJ2-1; D: -; V: TRBV2; CDR3: CASSGARARYNEQFF; DNA: TGTGCCAGCAGTGGGGCTCGGGCGCGTTACAATGAGCAGTTCTTC
size: once; J: TRBJ2-2; D: TRBD1; V: TRBV27; CDR3: CASSSPGQGVTGELFF; DNA: TGTGCCAGCAGTTCACCGGGACAGGGGGTTACCGGGGAGCTGTTTTTT
size: -; J: TRBJ2-1; D: TRBD2; V: TRBV7-3; CDR3: CASSLGLASNEQFF; DNA: TGTGCCAGCAGCTTGGGACTAGCAAGCAATGAGCAGTTCTTC
size: -; J: TRBJ2-3; D: TRBD1; V: TRBV27; CDR3: CASSVQQGGNTQYF; DNA: TGTGCCAGCAGTGTACAACAGGGGGGAAATACGCAGTATTTT
size: -; J: TRBJ1-4; D: -; V: TRBV5-1; CDR3: CASSPTPGLNEKLFF; DNA: TGCGCCAGCAGCCCAACCCCGGGTTTAAATGAAAAACTGTTTTTT
size: -; J: TRBJ2-7; D: -; V: TRBV2; CDR3: CATRRGAAYEQYF; DNA: TGTGCCACTCGTCGGGGGGCCGCCTACGAGCAGTACTTC
size: -; J: TRBJ1-2; D: TRBD1; V: TRBV9; CDR3: CASSVRGQSYGYTF; DNA: TGTGCCAGCAGCGTAAGGGGACAGAGCTATGGCTACACCTTC
size: -; J: TRBJ2-2; D: -; V: TRBV5-1; CDR3: CASSLFGTGELFF; DNA: TGCGCCAGCAGCTTGTTCGGTACCGGGGAGCTGTTTTTT
size: -; J: TRBJ2-7; D: -; V: TRBV21-1; CDR3: CASSPPSPGQGCCEQYF; DNA: TGTGCCAGCAGCCCCCCTTCCCCGGGACAGGGATGCTGCGAGCAGTACTTC
size: -; J: TRBJ1-2; D: -; V: TRBV29-1; CDR3: CSVEGGDGYTF; DNA: TGCAGCGTTGAGGGGGGTGATGGCTACACCTTC
size: once; J: TRBJ2-5; D: -; V: TRBV7-3; CDR3: CASSLLAQETQYF; DNA: TGTGCCAGCAGCTTACTAGCCCAAGAGACCCAGTACTTC
size: -; J: TRBJ2-2; D: -; V: TRBV19; CDR3: CASRVKKDFQNTGELFF; DNA: TGTGCCAGTAGGGTCAAGAAAGACTTCCAGAACACCGGGGAGCTGTTTTTT
size: -; J: TRBJ2-5; D: -; V: TRBV7-9; CDR3: CASSFGAIETQYF; DNA: TGTGCCAGCAGCTTTGGTGCTATTGAGACCCAGTACTTC
size: once; J: TRBJ1-4; D: -; V: TRBV28; CDR3: CASTLRASGRANEKLFF; DNA: TGTGCCAGCACCTTGAGGGCCTCTGGGAGAGCTAATGAAAAACTGTTTTTT
size: -; J: TRBJ2-3; D: TRBD1; V: TRBV5-1; CDR3: CASSKGQASTDTQYF; DNA: TGCGCCAGCAGCAAGGGACAGGCTAGCACAGATACGCAGTATTTT
size: -; J: TRBJ2-1; D: TRBD2; V: TRBV5-4; CDR3: CASSYNAGGSYNEQFF; DNA: TGTGCCAGCAGCTATAACGCGGGAGGGTCCTACAATGAGCAGTTCTTC
size: -; J: TRBJ1-2; D: -; V: TRBV5-4; CDR3: CASSPSAGTFSGYTF; DNA: TGTGCCAGCAGCCCGTCCGCAGGGACCTTCTCTGGCTACACCTTC
size: -; J: TRBJ1-1; D: -; V: TRBV5-1; CDR3: CASSLVITTEAFF; DNA: TGCGCCAGCAGCTTGGTAATTACCACTGAAGCTTTCTTT
size: -; J: TRBJ2-1; D: -; V: TRBV6-1; CDR3: CASSPGISYNEQFF; DNA: TGTGCCAGCAGTCCAGGGATCTCCTACAATGAGCAGTTCTTC
size: -; J: TRBJ2-3; D: TRBD1; V: TRBV7-6; CDR3: CASSLAQGGGADTQYF; DNA: TGTGCCAGCAGCTTAGCGCAAGGGGGCGGCGCAGATACGCAGTATTTT
size: -; J: TRBJ2-3; D: TRBD2; V: TRBV29-1; CDR3: CSVDSLGGASTDTQYF; DNA: TGCAGCGTTGATTCATTGGGAGGGGCTAGCACAGATACGCAGTATTTT
size: -; J: TRBJ2-2; D: TRBD1; V: TRBV15; CDR3: CATSRGDRGFFTGELFF; DNA: TGTGCCACCAGCAGAGGGGACAGGGGATTTTTCACCGGGGAGCTGTTTTTT
size: -; J: TRBJ2-5; D: TRBD2; V: TRBV27; CDR3: CASSLSPAGGETQYF; DNA: TGTGCCAGCAGTTTATCGCCAGCGGGAGGCGAGACCCAGTACTTC
size: -; J: TRBJ1-3; D: -; V: TRBV2; CDR3: CASSAEQASSGNTIYF; DNA: TGTGCCAGCAGCGCGGAACAGGCCAGCTCTGGAAACACCATATATTTT
size: -; J: TRBJ2-3; D: -; V: TRBV7-9; CDR3: CASTRQASTDTQYF; DNA: TGTGCCAGCACACGACAGGCTAGCACAGATACGCAGTATTTT
size: -; J: TRBJ2-6; D: -; V: TRBV6-1; CDR3: CASSGGEHSGANVLTF; DNA: TGTGCCAGCAGTGGAGGGGAACACTCTGGGGCCAACGTCCTGACTTTC
size: few; J: TRBJ1-2; D: -; V: TRBV19; CDR3: CASSIPPQGGYTF; DNA: TGTGCCAGTAGCATACCCCCTCAAGGAGGCTACACCTTC
size: -; J: TRBJ2-7; D: -; V: TRBV6-6; CDR3: CASSPPLGGAYEQYF; DNA: TGTGCCAGCAGTCCCCCTTTGGGGGGCGCCTACGAGCAGTACTTC
size: -; J: TRBJ2-1; D: TRBD2; V: TRBV25-1; CDR3: CASSDARTRDEQFF; DNA: TGTGCCAGCAGTGATGCTCGGACTAGGGATGAGCAGTTCTTC
size: -; J: TRBJ2-7; D: TRBD2; V: TRBV5-4; CDR3: CASRSITSAGEQYF; DNA: TGTGCCAGCAGGTCTATAACTAGCGCGGGTGAGCAGTACTTC
size: -; J: TRBJ1-2; D: TRBD1; V: TRBV6-1; CDR3: CASSGTGNYGYTF; DNA: TGTGCCAGCAGTGGGACAGGGAACTATGGCTACACCTTC
size: -; J: TRBJ2-7; D: -; V: TRBV21-1; CDR3: CASSKTGGQGEQYF; DNA: TGTGCCAGCAGCAAAACGGGGGGACAGGGCGAGCAGTACTTC
size: -; J: TRBJ2-5; D: -; V: TRBV21-1; CDR3: CASSRTSGSSETQYF; DNA: TGTGCCAGCAGCCGGACTAGCGGGAGTTCTGAGACCCAGTACTTC
size: -; J: TRBJ1-2; D: -; V: TRBV19; CDR3: CASSIDLRPGKGYTF; DNA: TGTGCCAGTAGTATAGATCTTAGGCCCGGGAAAGGCTACACCTTC
size: -; J: TRBJ2-3; D: TRBD1; V: TRBV19; CDR3: CASSAGTGADTQYF; DNA: TGTGCCAGTAGTGCCGGGACAGGGGCAGATACGCAGTATTTT
size: -; J: TRBJ2-1; D: TRBD2; V: TRBV5-6; CDR3: CASSLYSGTSYNEQFF; DNA: TGTGCCAGCAGCTTGTATAGCGGGACCTCCTACAATGAGCAGTTCTTC
size: -; J: TRBJ2-7; D: TRBD1; V: TRBV4-3; CDR3: CASSFQGAQTYEQYF; DNA: TGCGCCAGCAGCTTCCAGGGGGCGCAAACCTACGAGCAGTACTTC
size: few; J: TRBJ1-4; D: -; V: TRBV20-1; CDR3: CSAGSGEKLFF; DNA: TGCAGTGCGGGGTCCGGTGAAAAACTGTTTTTT
size: -; J: TRBJ2-1; D: TRBD2; V: TRBV5-5; CDR3: CASSATPTGTSSYNEQFF; DNA: TGTGCCAGCAGCGCGACCCCTACCGGGACTAGCTCCTACAATGAGCAGTTCTTC
size: -; J: TRBJ2-7; D: TRBD1; V: TRBV6-5; CDR3: CASRLQGESYEQYF; DNA: TGTGCCAGCAGACTCCAGGGGGAGTCCTACGAGCAGTACTTC
size: -; J: TRBJ2-5; D: TRBD1; V: TRBV28; CDR3: CASSNPGQGASWETQYF; DNA: TGTGCCAGCAGTAACCCGGGACAGGGGGCCAGTTGGGAGACCCAGTACTTC
size: few; J: TRBJ1-2; D: -; V: TRBV2; CDR3: CASSEARGAWGYTF; DNA: TGTGCCAGCAGTGAAGCTAGGGGGGCGTGGGGCTACACCTTC
size: -; J: TRBJ2-5; D: -; V: TRBV7-9; CDR3: CASSQEGETQYF; DNA: TGTGCCAGCAGTCAGGAGGGAGAGACCCAGTACTTC
size: -; J: TRBJ1-6; D: -; V: TRBV11-1; CDR3: CASSPREGNSPLHF; DNA: TGTGCCAGCAGCCCTCGGGAGGGGAATTCACCCCTCCACTTT
size: -; J: TRBJ2-7; D: TRBD2; V: TRBV19; CDR3: CASSTPHLGSGGSYEQYF; DNA: TGTGCCAGTAGTACCCCCCACCTGGGGTCGGGAGGATCCTACGAGCAGTACTTC
size: -; J: TRBJ2-2; D: TRBD1; V: TRBV10-3; CDR3: CAITPGTGGVGELFF; DNA: TGTGCCATAACTCCCGGGACAGGGGGCGTGGGGGAGCTGTTTTTT
size: -; J: TRBJ1-4; D: -; V: TRBV6-5; CDR3: CASSYSAGDEKLFF; DNA: TGTGCCAGCAGTTACTCGGCTGGGGATGAAAAACTGTTTTTT
size: -; J: TRBJ2-1; D: -; V: TRBV4-3; CDR3: CASSLEGGDGNEQFF; DNA: TGCGCCAGCAGCCTTGAAGGAGGGGACGGCAATGAGCAGTTCTTC
size: -; J: TRBJ2-5; D: -; V: TRBV19; CDR3: CARNGQGLKETQYF; DNA: TGTGCCAGGAATGGACAGGGACTAAAAGAGACCCAGTACTTC